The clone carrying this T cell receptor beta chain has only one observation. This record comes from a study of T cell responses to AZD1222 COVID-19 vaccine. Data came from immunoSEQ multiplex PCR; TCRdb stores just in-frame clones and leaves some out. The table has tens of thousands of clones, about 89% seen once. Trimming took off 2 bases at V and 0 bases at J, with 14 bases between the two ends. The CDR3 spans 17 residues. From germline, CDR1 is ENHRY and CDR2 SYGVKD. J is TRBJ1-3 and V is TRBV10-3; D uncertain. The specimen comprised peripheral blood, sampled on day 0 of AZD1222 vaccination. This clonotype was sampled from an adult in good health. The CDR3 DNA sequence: TGTGCCATCAGTGAGAGCCCAGGACGGAGCTCTGGAAACACCATATATTTT. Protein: CAISESPGRSSGNTIYF.